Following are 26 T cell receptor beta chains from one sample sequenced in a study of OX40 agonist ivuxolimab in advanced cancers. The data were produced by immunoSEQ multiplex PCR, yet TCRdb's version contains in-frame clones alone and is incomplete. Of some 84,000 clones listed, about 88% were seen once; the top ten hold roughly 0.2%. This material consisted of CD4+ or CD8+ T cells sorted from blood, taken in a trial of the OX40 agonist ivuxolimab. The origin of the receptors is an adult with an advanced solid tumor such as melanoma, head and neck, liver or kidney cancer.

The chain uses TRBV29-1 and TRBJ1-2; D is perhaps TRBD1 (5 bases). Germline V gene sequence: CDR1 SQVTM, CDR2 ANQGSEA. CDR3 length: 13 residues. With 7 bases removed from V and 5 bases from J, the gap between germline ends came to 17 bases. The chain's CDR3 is CSAGNQGEYGYTF. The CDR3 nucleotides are TGCAGCGCCGGAAACCAGGGAGAATATGGCTACACCTTC.

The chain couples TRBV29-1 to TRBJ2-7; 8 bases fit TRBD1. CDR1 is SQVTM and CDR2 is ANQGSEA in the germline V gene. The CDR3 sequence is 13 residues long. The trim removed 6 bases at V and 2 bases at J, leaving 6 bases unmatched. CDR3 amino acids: CSVAGTGAYEQYF. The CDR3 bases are TGCAGCGTAGCCGGGACAGGAGCCTACGAGCAGTACTTC.

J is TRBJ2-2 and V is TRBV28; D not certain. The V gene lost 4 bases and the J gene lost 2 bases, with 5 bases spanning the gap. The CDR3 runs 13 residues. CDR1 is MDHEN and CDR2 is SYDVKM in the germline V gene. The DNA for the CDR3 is TGTGCCAGCAGTTCGGTCAACACCGGGGAGCTGTTTTTT. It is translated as CASSSVNTGELFF.

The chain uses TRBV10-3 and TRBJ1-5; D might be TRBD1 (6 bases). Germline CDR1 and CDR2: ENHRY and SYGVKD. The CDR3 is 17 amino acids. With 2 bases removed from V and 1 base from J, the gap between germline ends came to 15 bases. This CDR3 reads CAISEEGGSLSNQPQHF. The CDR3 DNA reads TGTGCCATCAGTGAGGAGGGGGGATCACTCAGCAATCAGCCCCAGCATTTT.

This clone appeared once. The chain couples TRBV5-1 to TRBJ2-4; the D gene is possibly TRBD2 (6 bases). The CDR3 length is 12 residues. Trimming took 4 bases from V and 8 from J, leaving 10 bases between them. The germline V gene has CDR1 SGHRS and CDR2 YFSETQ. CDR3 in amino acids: CASSAPGDIQYF. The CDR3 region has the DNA TGCGCCAGCAGCGCCCCGGGAGACATTCAGTACTTC.

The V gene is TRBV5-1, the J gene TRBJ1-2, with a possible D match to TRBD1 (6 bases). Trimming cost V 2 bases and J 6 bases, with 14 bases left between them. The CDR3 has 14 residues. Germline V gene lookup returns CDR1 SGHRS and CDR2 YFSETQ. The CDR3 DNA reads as TGCGCCAGCAGCTTCTTACAGGGCATAGATGGCTACACCTTC. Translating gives CASSFLQGIDGYTF. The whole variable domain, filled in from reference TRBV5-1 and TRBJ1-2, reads KAGVTQTPRYLIKTRGQQVTLSCSPISGHRSVSWYQQTPGQGLQFLFEYFSETQRNKGNFPGRFSGRQFSNSRSEMNVSTLELGDSALYLCASSFLQGIDGYTFGSGTRLTVV.

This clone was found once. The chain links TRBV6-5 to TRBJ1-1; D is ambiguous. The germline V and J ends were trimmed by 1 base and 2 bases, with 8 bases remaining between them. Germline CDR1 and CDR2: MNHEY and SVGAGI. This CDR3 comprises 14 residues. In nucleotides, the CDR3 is TGTGCCAGCAGTTACTTCGGGGAAAACACTGAAGCTTTCTTT. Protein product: CASSYFGENTEAFF.

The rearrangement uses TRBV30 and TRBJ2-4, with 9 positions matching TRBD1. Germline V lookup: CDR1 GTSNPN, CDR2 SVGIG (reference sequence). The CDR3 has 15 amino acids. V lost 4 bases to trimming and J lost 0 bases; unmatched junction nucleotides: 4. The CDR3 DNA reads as TGTGCCTGGACGGGACAGGGACTAGCCAAAAACATTCAGTACTTC. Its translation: CAWTGQGLAKNIQYF.

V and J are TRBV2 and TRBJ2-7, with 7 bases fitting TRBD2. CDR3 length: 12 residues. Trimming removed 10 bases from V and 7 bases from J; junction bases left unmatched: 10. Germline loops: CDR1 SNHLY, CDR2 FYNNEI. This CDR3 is CATAGLGMEQYV. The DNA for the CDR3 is TGTGCCACAGCGGGACTCGGGATGGAGCAGTACGTC.

The CDR3 sequence is CASRQGVPTGELFF. CDR3 nucleotide sequence: TGCGCCAGCAGACAGGGCGTTCCGACCGGGGAGCTGTTTTTT. V usage is TRBV5-1 and J usage is TRBJ2-2; D perhaps matches TRBD1 (6 bases). Looked up from germline, CDR1 is SGHRS and CDR2 is YFSETQ. V was cut by 5 bases and J by 5 bases, with 13 bases left in between. CDR3 size: 14 residues.

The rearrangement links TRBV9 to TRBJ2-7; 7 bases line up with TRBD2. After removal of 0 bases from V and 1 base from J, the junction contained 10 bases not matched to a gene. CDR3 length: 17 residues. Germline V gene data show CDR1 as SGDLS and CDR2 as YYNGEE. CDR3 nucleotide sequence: TGTGCCAGCAGCGTAGCGGCGGGGGACGTGACTTCCTACGAGCAGTACTTC. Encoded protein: CASSVAAGDVTSYEQYF.

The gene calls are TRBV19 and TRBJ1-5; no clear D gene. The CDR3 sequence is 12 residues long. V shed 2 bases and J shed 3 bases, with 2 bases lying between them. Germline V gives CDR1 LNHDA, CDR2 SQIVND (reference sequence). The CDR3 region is CASSIYNQPQHF. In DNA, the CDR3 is TGTGCCAGTAGTATATACAATCAGCCCCAGCATTTT.

CDR3 region: CASSLGVAGLYEQYF. The CDR3 DNA sequence: TGTGCCAGCAGCTTAGGGGTAGCGGGACTGTACGAGCAGTACTTC. The chain combines TRBV7-3 with TRBJ2-7; TRBD2 agrees at 8 bases. The germline V gene encodes CDR1 SGHTA and CDR2 FQGTGA. The trim removed 2 bases at V and 4 bases at J, leaving 7 bases unmatched. The CDR3 runs 15 residues.

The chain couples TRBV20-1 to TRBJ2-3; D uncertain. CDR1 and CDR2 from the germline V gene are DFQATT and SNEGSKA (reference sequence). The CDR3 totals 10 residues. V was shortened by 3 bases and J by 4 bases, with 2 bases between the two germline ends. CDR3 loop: CSASADTQYF. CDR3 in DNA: TGCAGTGCTAGTGCAGATACGCAGTATTTT.

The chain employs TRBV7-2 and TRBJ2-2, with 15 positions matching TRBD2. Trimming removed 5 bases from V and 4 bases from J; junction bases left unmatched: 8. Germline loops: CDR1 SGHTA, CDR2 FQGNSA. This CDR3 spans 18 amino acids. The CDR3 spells CASSIGLAGGDITGELFF. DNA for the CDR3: TGTGCCAGCAGCATAGGACTAGCGGGAGGGGATATCACCGGGGAGCTGTTTTTT.

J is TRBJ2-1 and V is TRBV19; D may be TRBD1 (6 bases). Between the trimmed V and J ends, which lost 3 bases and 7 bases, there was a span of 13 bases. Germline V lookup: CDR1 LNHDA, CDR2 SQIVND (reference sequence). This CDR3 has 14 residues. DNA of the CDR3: TGTGCCAGTAGTATGGGCAGGGGAAGGAATGAGCAGTTCTTC. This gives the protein CASSMGRGRNEQFF. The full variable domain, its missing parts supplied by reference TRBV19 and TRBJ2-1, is DGGITQSPKYLFRKEGQNVTLSCEQNLNHDAMYWYRQDPGQGLRLIYYSQIVNDFQKGDIAEGYSVSREKKESFPLTVTSAQKNPTAFYLCASSMGRGRNEQFFGPGTRLTVL.

This CDR3 is CASTITGPNEKLFF. The CDR3 DNA reads TGTGCCAGCACCATCACGGGGCCTAATGAAAAACTGTTTTTT. The chain recombines TRBV7-9 with TRBJ1-4; a possible D gene is TRBD1 (5 bases). The CDR3 extends over 14 amino acids. In germline, CDR1 is SEHNR, CDR2 FQNEAQ (reference sequence). V lost 7 bases, J lost 3 bases, and 12 bases lay in between.

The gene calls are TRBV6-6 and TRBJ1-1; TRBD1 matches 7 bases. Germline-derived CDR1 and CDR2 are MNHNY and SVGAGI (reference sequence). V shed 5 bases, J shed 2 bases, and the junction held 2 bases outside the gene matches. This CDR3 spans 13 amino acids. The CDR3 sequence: CASSRQGNTEAFF. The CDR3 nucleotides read TGTGCCAGCAGTCGACAGGGAAACACTGAAGCTTTCTTT.

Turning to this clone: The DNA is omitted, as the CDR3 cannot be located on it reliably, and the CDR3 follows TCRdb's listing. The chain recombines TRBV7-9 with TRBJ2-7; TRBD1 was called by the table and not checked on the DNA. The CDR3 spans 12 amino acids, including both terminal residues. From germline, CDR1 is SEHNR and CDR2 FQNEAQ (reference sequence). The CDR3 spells CASSLVGQGIYF.

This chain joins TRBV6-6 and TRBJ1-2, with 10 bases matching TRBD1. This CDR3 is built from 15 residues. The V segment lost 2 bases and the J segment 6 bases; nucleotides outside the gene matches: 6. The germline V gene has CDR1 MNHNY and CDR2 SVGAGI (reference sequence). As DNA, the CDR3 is TGTGCCAGCAGTTACCTCCAGGGGACAGGGGATGGCTACACCTTC. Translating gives CASSYLQGTGDGYTF.

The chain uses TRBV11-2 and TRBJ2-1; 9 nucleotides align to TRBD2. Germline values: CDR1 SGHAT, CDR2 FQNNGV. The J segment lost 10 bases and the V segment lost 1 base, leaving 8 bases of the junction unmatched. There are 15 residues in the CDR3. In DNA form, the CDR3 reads TGTGCCAGCAGCTTAGGGGCGGGAGGGCCATGGGAGCAGTTCTTC. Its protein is CASSLGAGGPWEQFF.

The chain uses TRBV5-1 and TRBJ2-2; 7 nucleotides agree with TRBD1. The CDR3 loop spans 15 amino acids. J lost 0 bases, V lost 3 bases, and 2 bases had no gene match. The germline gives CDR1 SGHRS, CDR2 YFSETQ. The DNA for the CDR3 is TGCGCCAGCAGCTCGGGACAGACGAACACCGGGGAGCTGTTTTTT. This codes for CASSSGQTNTGELFF.

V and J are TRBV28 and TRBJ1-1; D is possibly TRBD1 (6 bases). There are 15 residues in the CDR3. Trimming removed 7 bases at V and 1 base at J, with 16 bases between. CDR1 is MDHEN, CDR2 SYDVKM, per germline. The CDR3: CASIASPGENTEAFF. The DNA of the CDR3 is TGTGCCAGCATAGCATCCCCAGGGGAGAACACTGAAGCTTTCTTT. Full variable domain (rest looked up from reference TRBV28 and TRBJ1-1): DVKVTQSSRYLVKRTGEKVFLECVQDMDHENMFWYRQDPGLGLRLIYFSYDVKMKEKGDIPEGYSVSREKKERFSLILESASTNQTSMYLCASIASPGENTEAFFGQGTRLTVV.

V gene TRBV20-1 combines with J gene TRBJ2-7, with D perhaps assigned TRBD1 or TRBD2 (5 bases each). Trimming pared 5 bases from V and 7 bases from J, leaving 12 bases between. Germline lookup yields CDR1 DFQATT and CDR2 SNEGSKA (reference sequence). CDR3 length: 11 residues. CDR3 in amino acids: CSAGGWGEQYF. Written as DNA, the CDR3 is TGCAGTGCTGGGGGTTGGGGGGAGCAGTACTTC.

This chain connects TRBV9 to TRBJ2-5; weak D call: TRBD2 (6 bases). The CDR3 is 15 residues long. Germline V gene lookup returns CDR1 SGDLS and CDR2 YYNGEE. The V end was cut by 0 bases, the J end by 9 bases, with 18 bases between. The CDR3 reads CASSVGSLVPGAQYF. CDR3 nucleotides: TGTGCCAGCAGCGTAGGTTCCCTGGTACCGGGGGCCCAGTACTTC.

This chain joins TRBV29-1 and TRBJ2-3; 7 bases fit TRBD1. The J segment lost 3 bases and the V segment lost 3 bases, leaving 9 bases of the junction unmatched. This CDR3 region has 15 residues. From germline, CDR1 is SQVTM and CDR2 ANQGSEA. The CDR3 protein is CSVEGDRVETDTQYF. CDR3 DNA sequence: TGCAGCGTTGAGGGTGACAGGGTAGAAACAGATACGCAGTATTTT.